The rows below give T cell receptor beta chains drawn from one sample of a study of blood T cell repertoires in COVID-19. TCRdb's copy holds only in-frame clones and misses some; the assay was immunoSEQ multiplex PCR. The sample has under 250,000 clones; about 90% are singletons. The sequenced sample consisted of peripheral blood. These receptor sequences come from a woman aged 55 to 70 with acute or convalescent COVID-19. CDR3s include the opening cysteine and the closing phenylalanine or tryptophan. A D gene is named only where the DNA matches it firmly. Only some rows state a clone size, as once, few, many or a class for expanded clones.

v_gene	d_gene	abundance	j_gene	CDR3aa	CDR3nt
TRBV9	TRBD2	NA	TRBJ2-7	CASSGVGLAGGGHEQYF	TGTGCCAGCAGCGGAGTAGGACTAGCGGGGGGTGGGCACGAGCAGTACTTC
TRBV9	NA	NA	TRBJ1-6	CASSVIGGVGNNSPLHF	TGTGCCAGCAGCGTAATAGGGGGGGTTGGGAATAATTCACCCCTCCACTTT
TRBV5-1	NA	NA	TRBJ2-7	CASSLGQVGTFSYEQYF	TGCGCCAGCAGCTTGGGGCAGGTGGGGACTTTCTCCTACGAGCAGTACTTC
TRBV3-1/TRBV3-2	TRBD1	NA	TRBJ2-2	CASRPQGAGELFF	TGTGCCAGCAGGCCACAGGGGGCCGGGGAGCTGTTTTTT
TRBV7-9	NA	few	TRBJ2-2	CASRPGSRTGELFF	TGTGCCAGCAGACCGGGATCTCGAACCGGGGAGCTGTTTTTT
TRBV5-1	TRBD1	once	TRBJ1-4	CASSLQGGPTNEKLFF	TGCGCCAGCAGCTTACAGGGGGGCCCAACTAATGAAAAACTGTTTTTT
TRBV10-3	TRBD2	few	TRBJ2-1	CAIRGLAGGMNEQFF	TGTGCCATCAGGGGCCTAGCGGGGGGGATGAATGAGCAGTTCTTC
TRBV11-3	TRBD1	NA	TRBJ2-2	CASSSRTGRNTGELFF	TGTGCCAGCAGCTCTAGGACAGGGCGGAACACCGGGGAGCTGTTTTTT
TRBV6-1	NA	NA	TRBJ1-1	CASSDRGHLNTEAFF	TGTGCCAGCAGTGACCGGGGACACCTGAACACTGAAGCTTTCTTT
TRBV30	NA	NA	TRBJ1-2	CAWSIGAGYTF	TGTGCCTGGAGTATCGGTGCTGGCTACACCTTC
TRBV28	NA	NA	TRBJ2-7	CASSLSERLHEQYF	TGTGCCAGCAGTTTATCGGAGAGGCTCCACGAGCAGTACTTC
TRBV5-1	TRBD2	NA	TRBJ2-5	CASSFGGLQETQYF	TGCGCCAGCAGCTTTGGGGGACTACAAGAGACCCAGTACTTC
TRBV7-2	NA	NA	TRBJ1-5	CASSSRGAENQPQHF	TGTGCCAGCAGCTCCCGGGGGGCAGAGAATCAGCCCCAGCATTTT
TRBV28	TRBD2	NA	TRBJ2-2	CASSPRRDYGTGELFF	TGTGCCAGCAGTCCACGCCGGGACTATGGCACCGGGGAGCTGTTTTTT
TRBV9	NA	NA	TRBJ2-3	CASSVGGVTSTDTQYF	TGTGCCAGCAGCGTAGGAGGCGTTACTAGCACAGATACGCAGTATTTT
TRBV18	NA	NA	TRBJ2-3	CASSPYTDTQYF	TGTGCCAGCTCACCCTACACAGATACGCAGTATTTT
TRBV28	NA	NA	TRBJ1-1	CASQQPLNTEAFF	TGTGCCAGTCAACAGCCGTTGAACACTGAAGCTTTCTTT
TRBV6-5	NA	NA	TRBJ2-7	CASSYSAYSYEQYF	TGTGCCAGCAGTTACTCGGCATATTCCTACGAGCAGTACTTC
TRBV7-6	NA	NA	TRBJ2-5	CASSLGGTQETQYF	TGTGCCAGCAGCTTAGGGGGGACTCAAGAGACCCAGTACTTC
TRBV3-1/TRBV3-2	NA	few	TRBJ2-2	CASSQDEQLTGELFF	TGTGCCAGCAGCCAAGATGAACAGCTCACCGGGGAGCTGTTTTTT
TRBV12-3/TRBV12-4	NA	few	TRBJ2-3	CASGRGFADTQYF	TGTGCCTCGGGGAGGGGGTTCGCAGATACGCAGTATTTT
TRBV5-1	NA	NA	TRBJ1-2	CASSLDQGSNRYTF	TGCGCCAGCAGCTTGGATCAGGGAAGTAACCGCTACACCTTC
TRBV5-8	NA	NA	TRBJ1-2	CASSFYTNYGYTF	TGTGCCAGCAGCTTTTACACCAACTATGGCTACACCTTC
TRBV11-3	NA	NA	TRBJ1-1	CASSLGGGSNTEAFF	TGTGCCAGCAGCTTAGGAGGAGGAAGCAACACTGAAGCTTTCTTT
TRBV19	TRBD2	once	TRBJ2-1	CASSIVTGASGGNEQFF	TGTGCCAGTAGTATAGTAACAGGAGCTAGCGGGGGGAATGAGCAGTTCTTC
TRBV9	TRBD2	NA	TRBJ2-5	CASSVGGMETQYF	TGTGCCAGCAGCGTGGGGGGGATGGAGACCCAGTACTTC
TRBV2	NA	once	TRBJ1-2	CAIGLARYGYTF	TGTGCCATTGGCCTTGCCCGCTATGGCTACACCTTC
TRBV4-2	TRBD1	NA	TRBJ2-6	CASRHDRGRTGANVLTF	TGTGCCAGCCGCCACGACAGGGGGCGCACTGGGGCCAACGTCCTGACTTTC
TRBV9	NA	NA	TRBJ2-2	CASSAPDGQGNTGELFF	TGTGCCAGCAGCGCACCAGATGGGCAGGGGAACACCGGGGAGCTGTTTTTT
TRBV7-8	NA	NA	TRBJ2-3	CASSLRDTQITDTQYF	TGTGCCAGCAGCTTAAGAGATACTCAAATCACAGATACGCAGTATTTT
TRBV6-5	NA	NA	TRBJ2-7	CASMRSSAAYEQYF	TGTGCCAGCATGAGGTCCAGCGCAGCCTACGAGCAGTACTTC
TRBV5-1	TRBD1	NA	TRBJ1-1	CASSLARGANTEAFF	TGCGCCAGCAGCTTGGCCAGGGGGGCCAACACTGAAGCTTTCTTT
TRBV28	NA	NA	TRBJ1-6	CASSLGGLGYNSPLHF	TGTGCCAGCAGTTTAGGGGGGTTAGGGTATAATTCACCCCTCCACTTT
TRBV3-1/TRBV3-2	NA	NA	TRBJ2-7	CASSQTSYEQYF	TGTGCCAGCAGCCAAACATCCTACGAGCAGTACTTC
TRBV7-9	NA	NA	TRBJ1-2	CASSHRDSRYGYTF	TGTGCCAGCAGCCACCGGGACTCTCGGTATGGCTACACCTTC